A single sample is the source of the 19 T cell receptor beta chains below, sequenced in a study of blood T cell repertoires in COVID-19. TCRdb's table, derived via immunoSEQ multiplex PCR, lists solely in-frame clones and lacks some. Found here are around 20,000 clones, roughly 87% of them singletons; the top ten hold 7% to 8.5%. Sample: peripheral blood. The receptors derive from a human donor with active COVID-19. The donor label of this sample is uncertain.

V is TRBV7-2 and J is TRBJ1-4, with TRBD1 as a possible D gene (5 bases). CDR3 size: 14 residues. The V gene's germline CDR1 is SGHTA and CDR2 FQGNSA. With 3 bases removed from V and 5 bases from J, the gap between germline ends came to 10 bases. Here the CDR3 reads CASSFRGSNEKLFF. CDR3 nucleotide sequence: TGTGCCAGCAGCTTTAGGGGCAGCAATGAAAAACTGTTTTTT.

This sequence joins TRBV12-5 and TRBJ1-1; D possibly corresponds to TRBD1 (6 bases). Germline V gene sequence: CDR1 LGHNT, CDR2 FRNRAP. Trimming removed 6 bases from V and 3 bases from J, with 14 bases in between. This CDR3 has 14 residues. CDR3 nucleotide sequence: TGTGCTAGTGGATCGGGACAAGGAGACACTGAAGCTTTCTTT. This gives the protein CASGSGQGDTEAFF.

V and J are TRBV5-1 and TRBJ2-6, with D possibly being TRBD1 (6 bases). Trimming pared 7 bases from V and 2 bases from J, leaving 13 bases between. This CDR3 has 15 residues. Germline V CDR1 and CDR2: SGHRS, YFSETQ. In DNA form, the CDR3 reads TGCGCCAGCGGCCTAGAGGGGGCTGGGGCCAACGTCCTGACTTTC. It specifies CASGLEGAGANVLTF.

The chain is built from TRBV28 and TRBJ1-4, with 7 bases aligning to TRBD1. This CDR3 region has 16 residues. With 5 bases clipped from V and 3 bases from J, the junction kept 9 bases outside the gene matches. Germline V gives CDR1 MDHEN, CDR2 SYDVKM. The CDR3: CASSPLDRAANEKLFF. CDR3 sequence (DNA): TGTGCCAGCAGTCCCCTTGACAGGGCTGCTAATGAAAAACTGTTTTTT.

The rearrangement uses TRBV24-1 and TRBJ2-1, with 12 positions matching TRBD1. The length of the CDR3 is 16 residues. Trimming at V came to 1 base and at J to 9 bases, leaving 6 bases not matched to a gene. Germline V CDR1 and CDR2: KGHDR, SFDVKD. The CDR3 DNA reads TGTGCCACCAGTGATTTTACCGGGACAGGGGGCGGTGAGCAGTTCTTC. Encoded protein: CATSDFTGTGGGEQFF.

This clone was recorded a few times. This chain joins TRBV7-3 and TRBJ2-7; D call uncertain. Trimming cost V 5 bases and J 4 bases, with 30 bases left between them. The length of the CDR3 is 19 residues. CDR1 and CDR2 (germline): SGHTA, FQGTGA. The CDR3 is CASSPSIYKPPLNLYEQYF. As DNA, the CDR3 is TGTGCCAGCAGCCCTAGTATCTACAAACCCCCCCTTAACCTATACGAGCAGTACTTC.

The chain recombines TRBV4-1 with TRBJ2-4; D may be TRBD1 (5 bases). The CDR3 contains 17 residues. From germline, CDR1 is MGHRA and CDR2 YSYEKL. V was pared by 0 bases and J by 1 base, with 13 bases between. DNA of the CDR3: TGCGCCAGCAGCCAAGATGCCCAGGGTCACGCCAAAAACATTCAGTACTTC. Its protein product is CASSQDAQGHAKNIQYF.

In DNA, the CDR3 is TGTGCCAGCAGCTTAGGACTAACGAGCTCCTACAATGAGCAGTTCTTC. It codes for CASSLGLTSSYNEQFF. The chain combines TRBV13 with TRBJ2-1, with D uncertain. The ends were cut back, 0 bases at V and 0 bases at J, with 9 bases in the middle. This CDR3 contains 16 residues. Per germline, CDR1 PRHDT and CDR2 FYEKMQ (reference sequence).

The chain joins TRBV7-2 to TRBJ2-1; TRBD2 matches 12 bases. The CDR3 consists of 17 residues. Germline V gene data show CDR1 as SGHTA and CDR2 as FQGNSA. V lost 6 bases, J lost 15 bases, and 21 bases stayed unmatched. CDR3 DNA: TGTGCCAGCAGACTAGCGGGAGGTGGCGGGAGGGCCGGGAGTCCGTTCTTC. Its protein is CASRLAGGGGRAGSPFF.

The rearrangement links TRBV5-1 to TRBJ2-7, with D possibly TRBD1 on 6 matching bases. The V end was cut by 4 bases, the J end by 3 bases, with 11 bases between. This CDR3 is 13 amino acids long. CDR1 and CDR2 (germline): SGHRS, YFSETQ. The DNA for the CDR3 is TGCGCCAGCAGCAGGGACACCGTCTACGAGCAGTACTTC. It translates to CASSRDTVYEQYF.

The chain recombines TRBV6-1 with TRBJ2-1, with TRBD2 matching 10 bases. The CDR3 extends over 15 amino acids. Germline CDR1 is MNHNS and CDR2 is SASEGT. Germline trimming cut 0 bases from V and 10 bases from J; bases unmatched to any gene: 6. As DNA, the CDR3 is TGTGCCAGCAGTGAAGCAGCGGGAGGGCAGGGAGAGCAGTTCTTC. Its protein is CASSEAAGGQGEQFF.

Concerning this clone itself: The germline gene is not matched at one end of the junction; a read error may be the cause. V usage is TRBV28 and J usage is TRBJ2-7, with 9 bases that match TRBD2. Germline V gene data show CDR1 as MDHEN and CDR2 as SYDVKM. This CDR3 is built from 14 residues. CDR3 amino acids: CASTLAGERREQYF. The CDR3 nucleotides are TGTGCCAGCACTTTAGCGGGAGAAAGGCGCGAGCAGTACTTC.

The CDR3 DNA sequence: TGTGCCACCAGCAGAGGGATACTAGTGGGGTCGGAGACCCAGTACTTC. This encodes CATSRGILVGSETQYF. The chain combines TRBV15 with TRBJ2-5; weak D call: TRBD2 (5 bases). This CDR3 has 16 residues. Germline-derived CDR1 and CDR2 are LNHNV and YYDKDF (reference sequence). Trimming left V 1 base short and J 5 bases short, with 17 bases between.

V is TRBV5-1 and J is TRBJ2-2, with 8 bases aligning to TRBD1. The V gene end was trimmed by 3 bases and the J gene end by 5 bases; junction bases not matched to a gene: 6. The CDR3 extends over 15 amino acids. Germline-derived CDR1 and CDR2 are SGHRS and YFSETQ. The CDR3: CASSSDRGRTGELFF. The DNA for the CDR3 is TGCGCCAGCAGCTCCGACAGGGGAAGGACCGGGGAGCTGTTTTTT.

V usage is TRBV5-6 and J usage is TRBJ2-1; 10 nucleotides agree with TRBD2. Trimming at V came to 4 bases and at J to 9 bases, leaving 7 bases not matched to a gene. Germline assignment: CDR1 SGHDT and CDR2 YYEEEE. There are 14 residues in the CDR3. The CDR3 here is CASSTGTSVAEQFF. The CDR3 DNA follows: TGTGCCAGCAGCACGGGGACTAGCGTGGCTGAGCAGTTCTTC. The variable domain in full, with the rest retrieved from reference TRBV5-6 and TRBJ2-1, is DAGVTQSPTHLIKTRGQQVTLRCSPKSGHDTVSWYQQALGQGPQFIFQYYEEEERQRGNFPDRFSGHQFPNYSSELNVNALLLGDSALYLCASSTGTSVAEQFFGPGTRLTVL.

The CDR3 region is CASSLTSGRAARDEQFF. CDR3 bases: TGTGCCAGCAGCTTGACTAGCGGGAGGGCCGCTAGAGATGAGCAGTTCTTC. The chain joins TRBV7-9 to TRBJ2-1, with TRBD2 matching 14 bases. The CDR3 contains 17 residues. Trimming at V came to 3 bases and at J to 8 bases, leaving 9 bases not matched to a gene. CDR1 is SEHNR and CDR2 is FQNEAQ in the germline V gene (reference sequence). The complete variable domain, with remaining parts taken from reference TRBV7-9 and TRBJ2-1, reads DTGVSQNPRHKITKRGQNVTFRCDPISEHNRLYWYRQTLGQGPEFLTYFQNEAQLEKSRLLSDRFSAERPKGSFSTLEIQRTEQGDSAMYLCASSLTSGRAARDEQFFGPGTRLTVL.

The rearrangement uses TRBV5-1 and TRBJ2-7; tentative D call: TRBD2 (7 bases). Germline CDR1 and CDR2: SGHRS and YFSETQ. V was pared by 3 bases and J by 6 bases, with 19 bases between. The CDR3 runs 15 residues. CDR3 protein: CASSSNTGRGAEQYF. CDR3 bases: TGCGCCAGCAGCTCAAACACGGGGAGGGGGGCCGAGCAGTACTTC.

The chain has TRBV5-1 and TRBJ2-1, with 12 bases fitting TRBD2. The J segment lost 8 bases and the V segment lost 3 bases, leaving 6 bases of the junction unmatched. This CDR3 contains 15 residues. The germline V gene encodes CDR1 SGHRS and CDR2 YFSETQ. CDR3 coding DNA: TGCGCCAGCAGCTCAGGACTAGCGGGAATCGATGAGCAGTTCTTC. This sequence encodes CASSSGLAGIDEQFF.

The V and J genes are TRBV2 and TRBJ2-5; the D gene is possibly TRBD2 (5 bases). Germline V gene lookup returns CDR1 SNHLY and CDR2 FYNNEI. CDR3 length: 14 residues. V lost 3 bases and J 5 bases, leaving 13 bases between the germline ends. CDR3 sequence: CASSDTRGGETQYF. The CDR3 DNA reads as TGTGCCAGCAGTGACACTAGAGGCGGGGAGACCCAGTACTTC. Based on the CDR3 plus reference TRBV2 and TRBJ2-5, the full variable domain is EPEVTQTPSHQVTQMGQEVILRCVPISNHLYFYWYRQILGQKVEFLVSFYNNEISEKSEIFDDQFSVERPDGSNFTLKIRSTKLEDSAMYFCASSDTRGGETQYFGPGTRLLVL.